This TCR beta chain was identified in a study of blood T cell repertoires in COVID-19. TCRdb keeps only in-frame clones here, not all; method: immunoSEQ multiplex PCR. Of roughly 140,000 clones listed, 85% to 90% were seen once; the top ten hold approximately 11%. Trimming took 5 bases from V and 1 from J, leaving 17 bases between them. The CDR3 is 16 residues long. From germline, CDR1 is SGHVS and CDR2 FQNEAQ. The specimen sequenced was PBMCs or T cells enriched from blood (not recorded which). This chain links TRBV7-8 with TRBJ1-2, with a weak D call TRBD1 (5 bases). This receptor was obtained from a man aged 55 to 70 who had recovered from COVID-19. In nucleotides, the CDR3 is TGTGCCAGCAGCCCCTCTCAGGGAATTCATAACTATGGCTACACCTTC. Translated, it gives CASSPSQGIHNYGYTF. Using reference TRBV7-8 and TRBJ1-2 for the parts outside the CDR3, the full variable domain is GAGVSQSPRYKVAKRGQDVALRCDPISGHVSLFWYQQALGQGPEFLTYFQNEAQLDKSGLPSDRFFAERPEGSVSTLKIQRTQQEDSAVYLCASSPSQGIHNYGYTFGSGTRLTVV.